Shown below are 25 T cell receptor beta chains from a single sample sequenced in a study of cytomegalovirus exposure and HLA in healthy donors. The PCR employed 60 Vbeta primers together with 13 Jbeta primers. Here immunoSEQ multiplex PCR was the method, and the copy in TCRdb shows in-frame clones only, minus some. The table records over 150,000 clones, approximately 80% of them present only once. The sequencing input was PBMCs. These receptors all stem from a girl aged 2-10 years in good health and CMV-seropositive.

The V call is TRBV28, the J call TRBJ1-6; TRBD1 might be the D (6 bases). This CDR3 region has 15 residues. CDR1 and CDR2 from the germline V gene are MDHEN and SYDVKM. V was trimmed by 7 bases and J by 4 bases, leaving 14 bases between them. In DNA form, the CDR3 reads TGTGCCAGCAAATCTAGGGGGACATATAATTCACCCCTCCACTTT. Translating it yields CASKSRGTYNSPLHF.

The chain carries TRBV7-3 and TRBJ2-7; possible D gene TRBD1, 5 bases. Germline assignment: CDR1 SGHTA and CDR2 FQGTGA. V lost 5 bases and J lost 5, with 19 bases in between. The CDR3 spans 15 residues. CDR3 in amino acids: CASSAKVSGFDEQYF. For the CDR3, the DNA is TGTGCCAGCAGCGCCAAAGTTTCAGGGTTTGACGAGCAGTACTTC.

This clone has more than one count but fewer than ten. Other nucleotide sequences from this sample produce the same CDR3. The CDR3 here is CATSREWGGTDTQYF. Written as DNA, the CDR3 is TGTGCCACCAGCAGAGAGTGGGGGGGCACAGATACGCAGTATTTT. This sequence joins TRBV15 and TRBJ2-3, with D perhaps matching TRBD2 (6 bases). V was trimmed by 0 bases and J by 1 base, leaving 8 bases between them. This CDR3 contains 15 residues. CDR1 is LNHNV and CDR2 is YYDKDF in the germline V gene (reference sequence).

The CDR3 DNA sequence: TGTGCCAGCAGCTTTCATAGAGCTCCCTACGAGCAGTACTTC. Residues: CASSFHRAPYEQYF. The chain links TRBV11-3 to TRBJ2-5, with D uncertain. The DNA end is more similar to TRBJ2-7, so the J call may be wrong. In germline, CDR1 is SGHNT, CDR2 YENEEA. The CDR3 extends over 14 amino acids.

The chain has TRBV7-9 and TRBJ2-3, with TRBD1 identical over 11 bases. The CDR3 is 16 amino acids. Germline lookup yields CDR1 SEHNR and CDR2 FQNEAQ (reference sequence). With 4 bases clipped from V and 4 bases from J, the junction kept 7 bases outside the gene matches. CDR3 DNA: TGTGCCAGCAGCTACGGGACAGGGGGACCGTCAGATACGCAGTATTTT. This gives the protein CASSYGTGGPSDTQYF.

The CDR3 DNA is TGTGCCAGCAGCTTAGAATTGGCGGGAGAGGGGTACGAGCAGTACTTC. As protein: CASSLELAGEGYEQYF. The chain employs TRBV7-8 and TRBJ2-5; 7 bases are a match to TRBD2. The J call may be mistaken, given a closer DNA end match to TRBJ2-7. The CDR3 has 16 amino acids. Germline values: CDR1 SGHVS, CDR2 FQNEAQ.

The chain joins TRBV11-2 to TRBJ1-1; 7 nucleotides match TRBD1. The CDR3 spans 13 residues. CDR1 SGHAT and CDR2 FQNNGV come from the germline V gene. V lost 5 bases to trimming and J lost 10 bases; unmatched junction nucleotides: 10. CDR3 residues: CASSTTGQMRAFF. The CDR3 bases are TGTGCCAGCAGCACAACGGGACAGATGAGAGCTTTCTTT. The whole variable domain, filled in from reference TRBV11-2 and TRBJ1-1, reads EAGVAQSPRYKIIEKRQSVAFWCNPISGHATLYWYQQILGQGPKLLIQFQNNGVVDDSQLPKDRFSAERLKGVDSTLKIQPAKLEDSAVYLCASSTTGQMRAFFGQGTRLTVV.

This chain joins TRBV2 and TRBJ2-3, with 9 nucleotides matching TRBD2. The CDR3 spans 16 residues. Germline CDR1 is SNHLY and CDR2 is FYNNEI. Losses at the gene ends were 4 bases for V and 4 bases for J; bases not matched to a gene: 9. The CDR3 sequence: CASSGRREGPADTQYF. DNA of the CDR3: TGTGCCAGCAGTGGGAGGCGGGAGGGCCCCGCAGATACGCAGTATTTT.

The V call is TRBV5-4, the J call TRBJ2-1; a possible D gene is TRBD1 (6 bases). Germline-derived CDR1 and CDR2 are SGHNT and YYREEE (reference sequence). This CDR3 has 16 residues. Trimming left V 5 bases short and J 1 base short, with 16 bases between. The CDR3 loop reads CASRKGTSTSYNEQFF. CDR3 DNA: TGTGCCAGCAGGAAAGGGACATCGACATCCTACAATGAGCAGTTCTTC.

The V and J genes are TRBV6-6 and TRBJ2-3; the match to TRBD1 covers 7 bases. CDR3 length equals 15 residues. Germline CDR1 is MNHNY and CDR2 is SVGAGI (reference sequence). V shed 2 bases and J 2 bases; nucleotides not matched to a gene: 4. The CDR3 sequence: CASSYGQEITDTQYF. CDR3 DNA sequence: TGTGCCAGCAGTTACGGACAGGAGATCACAGATACGCAGTATTTT.

The chain employs TRBV5-4 and TRBJ2-1; TRBD2 agrees at 8 bases. V shed 5 bases, J shed 7 bases, and the junction held 17 bases outside the gene matches. This CDR3 is 17 amino acids long. Germline V lookup: CDR1 SGHNT, CDR2 YYREEE (reference sequence). The CDR3 bases are TGTGCCAGCAGGGGGGCGATGGGACTAGTGGGTTTGAATGAGCAGTTCTTC. Translation: CASRGAMGLVGLNEQFF.

In the case of this clone: The same CDR3 can be traced to other DNA sequences in this sample. The genes are TRBV6-1 and TRBJ2-7, with 7 bases aligning to TRBD1. This CDR3 is 13 amino acids long. V shed 6 bases and J 0 bases; nucleotides not matched to a gene: 2. Per the germline V gene, CDR1 is MNHNS and CDR2 is SASEGT. The CDR3 reads CASSRQGSYEQYF. CDR3 coding DNA: TGTGCCAGCAGCAGACAGGGCTCCTACGAGCAGTACTTC.

The chain combines TRBV9 with TRBJ2-2; D is uncertain. This CDR3 is 12 amino acids long. Germline lookup yields CDR1 SGDLS and CDR2 YYNGEE. V was cut by 4 bases and J by 7 bases, with 8 bases left in between. CDR3 in amino acids: CASSIQHGELFF. For the CDR3, the DNA is TGTGCCAGCAGCATACAACACGGGGAGCTGTTTTTT.

The V and J genes are TRBV27 and TRBJ2-1; TRBD2 aligns across 13 bases. Germline assignment: CDR1 MNHEY and CDR2 SMNVEV (reference sequence). The CDR3 has 15 residues. V lost 5 bases and J lost 8; bases outside the gene matches: 6. Written as DNA, the CDR3 is TGTGCCAGCAGTAAAAGACTAGCGGGGGGCCATGAGCAGTTCTTC. Encoded protein: CASSKRLAGGHEQFF.

This chain joins TRBV7-9 and TRBJ1-2; perhaps TRBD1 as D (6 bases). CDR3 size: 13 residues. The germline V gene encodes CDR1 SEHNR and CDR2 FQNEAQ (reference sequence). V lost 4 bases, J lost 5 bases, and 11 bases lay in between. The DNA for the CDR3 is TGTGCCAGCAGCTCGGGCAGGGGTTATGGCTACACCTTC. Translating it yields CASSSGRGYGYTF.

Here the CDR3 DNA reads TGCACCAGCAGCCAAGATCGGGGTAGCTTAATATACTACGAGCAGTACTTC. This codes for CTSSQDRGSLIYYEQYF. The chain links TRBV1 to TRBJ2-7; whether TRBD2, the table's D call, matches the DNA was not checked. TRBV1 is noted as a pseudogene. The CDR3 is 17 residues long.

The V gene is TRBV7-9, the J gene TRBJ2-1; 9 bases agree with TRBD2. Looked up from germline, CDR1 is SEHNR and CDR2 is FQNEAQ (reference sequence). V was clipped by 1 base and J by 7 bases; unmatched bases: 8. This CDR3 is built from 16 residues. CDR3 in DNA: TGTGCCAGCAGCTTAGGGGGCGGGAGGGCCTGGAATGAGCAGTTCTTC. This codes for CASSLGGGRAWNEQFF.

The V gene is TRBV11-3, the J gene TRBJ1-2; D unclear. Germline lookup yields CDR1 SGHNT and CDR2 YENEEA. This CDR3 has 12 amino acids. The germline V and J ends were trimmed by 5 bases and 3 bases, with 7 bases remaining between them. The CDR3 loop is CASSGGHYGYTF. The CDR3 DNA follows: TGTGCCAGCAGCGGTGGCCACTATGGCTACACCTTC.

This chain connects TRBV6-5 to TRBJ1-1; 7 bases line up with TRBD1. CDR1 MNHEY and CDR2 SVGAGI come from the germline V gene. The CDR3 sequence is 13 residues long. V lost 6 bases to trimming and J lost 7 bases; unmatched junction nucleotides: 8. CDR3 protein: CASSFGTAGEAFF. The CDR3 DNA follows: TGTGCCAGCAGCTTCGGGACAGCCGGTGAAGCTTTCTTT.

This rearrangement joins TRBV5-1 to TRBJ1-2; 9 nucleotides agree with TRBD1. After removal of 4 bases from V and 5 bases from J, the junction contained 9 bases not matched to a gene. Per germline, CDR1 SGHRS and CDR2 YFSETQ. The CDR3 is made up of 15 amino acids. DNA for the CDR3: TGCGCCAGCAGCACCGAACAGGGGGCTATATATGGCTACACCTTC. This sequence encodes CASSTEQGAIYGYTF.

The V and J genes are TRBV6-6 and TRBJ2-1; D might be TRBD2 (6 bases). The CDR3 contains 11 residues. Germline V gives CDR1 MNHNY, CDR2 SVGAGI (reference sequence). V lost 10 bases and J 7 bases, leaving 11 bases between the germline ends. The CDR3 is CATTLANEQFF. CDR3 bases: TGTGCCACCACCCTAGCGAATGAGCAGTTCTTC.

The V and J genes are TRBV6-5 and TRBJ2-1; 10 bases match TRBD1. Germline CDR1 reads MNHEY; CDR2 reads SVGAGI. The CDR3 extends over 14 amino acids. Germline trimming cut 7 bases from V and 4 bases from J; bases unmatched to any gene: 4. CDR3 DNA: TGTGCCAGCAAAACGGGACAGGGGTACAATGAGCAGTTCTTC. Translation: CASKTGQGYNEQFF.

In DNA, the CDR3 is TGTGCCAGCAGCGACTATAGTAGCGGGAGCCACAATGAGCAGTTCTTC. This gives the protein CASSDYSSGSHNEQFF. V usage is TRBV9 and J usage is TRBJ2-1; the match to TRBD2 covers 9 bases. There are 16 residues in the CDR3. V was clipped by 3 bases and J by 5 bases; unmatched bases: 9. CDR1 is SGDLS and CDR2 is YYNGEE in the germline V gene.

The chain recombines TRBV6-6 with TRBJ1-2, with 9 bases that match TRBD1. The CDR3 extends over 14 amino acids. The germline gives CDR1 MNHNY, CDR2 SVGAGI (reference sequence). Trimming removed 5 bases from V and 7 bases from J; junction bases left unmatched: 8. The CDR3 here is CASSPRGQGPGYTF. In nucleotides, the CDR3 is TGTGCCAGCAGTCCCCGAGGACAGGGGCCTGGCTACACCTTC.

This sequence joins TRBV5-1 and TRBJ2-1, with D possibly matching TRBD2 (5 bases). The CDR3 has 16 residues. Trimming took off 6 bases at V and 6 bases at J, with 22 bases between the two ends. Germline V gene sequence: CDR1 SGHRS, CDR2 YFSETQ. The chain's CDR3 is CASTYSETTPRNEQFF. CDR3 coding DNA: TGCGCCAGCACCTATTCAGAGACTACACCCCGCAATGAGCAGTTCTTC. Variable domain in full (rest from reference TRBV5-1 and TRBJ2-1): KAGVTQTPRYLIKTRGQQVTLSCSPISGHRSVSWYQQTPGQGLQFLFEYFSETQRNKGNFPGRFSGRQFSNSRSEMNVSTLELGDSALYLCASTYSETTPRNEQFFGPGTRLTVL.